The TCR beta chain under discussion was sequenced for a study of blood T cell repertoires in COVID-19. Study background: Acute and convalescent COVID-19 samples came from the United States, Italy and Spain. PBMCs, B-cell-depleted T cells, or T cells were the source of the cDNA or gDNA that made up the material.

Original handling: How many nucleated cells were present was estimated from reference gene primer amplification. TCRdb's copy holds only in-frame clones and misses some; the assay was immunoSEQ multiplex PCR. V, J and clone size are those of that table, while D and trimming were read from the DNA. The table has 150,000 to 200,000 clones, less than 90% seen once. Trimming removed 3 bases from V and 7 bases from J, with 15 bases in between. CDR1 and CDR2 (germline): SGHAT, FQNNGV. The CDR3 loop spans 14 amino acids. The rearrangement uses TRBV11-2 and TRBJ2-5; D is undetermined. This receptor was identified in a man aged 65 to 85 with active or convalescent COVID-19. Sequencing was performed on peripheral blood. CDR3 DNA sequence: TGTGCCAGCAGCTTTCGGGTACGCGAGGCGACCCAGTACTTC. It translates to CASSFRVREATQYF.